This passage covers 9 T cell receptor beta chains from one sample sequenced in a study of T cells in women clearing cervical HPV infection. Method: immunoSEQ multiplex PCR; TCRdb's copy keeps in-frame clones and lacks some. Seen in this sample are 20,000 to 25,000 clones; the ten most common clones hold about 9.1%. Sequencing used blood buffy coat. Source of these receptors: a woman between 18 and 70 years old with a cervical HPV16 infection that either progressed to CIN3+ or cleared (not recorded which).

Notes on this clone: The missing CDR3 end, 3 residues past where the read stops, is filled in from the germline J gene. The chain joins TRBV20-1 to TRBJ1-5; a possible D gene is TRBD1 (6 bases). The V gene lost 7 bases and the J gene lost 2 bases, with 24 bases spanning the gap. Germline V lookup: CDR1 DFQATT, CDR2 SNEGSKA (reference sequence). The CDR3 consists of 17 residues. The part of the CDR3 DNA that was read is TGCAGTGTACTGCGCGGGGGGCAGATTTTCGGCAATCAGCCC. Residues: CSVLRGGQIFGNQP. The whole CDR3 sequence reads CSVLRGGQIFGNQPQHF.

Worth noting for this clone: The CDR3 end lies 3 residues beyond the end of the read and is filled in from the germline J gene. The rearrangement links TRBV18 to TRBJ2-2, with D possibly being TRBD2 (6 bases). Germline V gives CDR1 KGHSH, CDR2 LQKENI. The CDR3 extends over 19 amino acids. V was cut by 2 bases and J by 6 bases, with 25 bases left in between. Here the CDR3 reads CASSPIHWPLRSGSGELFF. The CDR3 DNA, read in part, is TGTGCCAGCTCACCAATACATTGGCCTCTAAGGAGCGGGTCCGGGGAG.

Notes on this clone: The observed sequence ends 3 residues before the CDR3 terminus, with the missing tail filled in from the germline J gene. This chain uses TRBV20-1 with TRBJ1-4; D is perhaps TRBD1 (5 bases). V was pared by 1 base and J by 5 bases, with 8 bases between. The CDR3 consists of 13 residues. Germline V gene lookup returns CDR1 DFQATT and CDR2 SNEGSKA (reference sequence). The CDR3 loop is CSARVGGNEKLFF. CDR3 DNA (partial): TGCAGTGCTAGAGTCGGGGGAAATGAAAAA.

A remark on this clone: The read terminates 3 residues before the CDR3 end, so the remaining end is supplied by the germline J gene. The chain recombines TRBV30 with TRBJ1-2; TRBD1 might be the D (5 bases). The germline V and J ends were trimmed by 5 bases and 4 bases, with 14 bases remaining between them. The CDR3 contains 13 residues. Germline CDR1 reads GTSNPN; CDR2 reads SVGIG (reference sequence). The CDR3 protein is CAWARQTSYGYTF. The CDR3 DNA, read in part, is TGTGCCTGGGCTAGACAGACCTCCTATGGC.

The sequenced part of the CDR3 DNA is TGTGCCAGCCGGACTAGCGCAGATACG. This translates into CASRTSADT. The complete CDR3 sequence is CASRTSADTQYF. This rearrangement joins TRBV2 to TRBJ2-3; TRBD2 matches at 9 bases. The missing CDR3 end, 3 residues past where the read stops, is filled in from the germline J gene. V lost 8 bases, J lost 4 bases, and 1 base stayed unmatched. This CDR3 contains 12 residues. Germline-derived CDR1 and CDR2 are SNHLY and FYNNEI.

Note on this clone: The read is 3 residues too short to cover the CDR3 end, so that end is filled in from the germline J gene. The V gene is TRBV29-1, the J gene TRBJ2-1, with a tentative D call TRBD2 (6 bases). Trimming removed 3 bases from V and 4 bases from J, with 25 bases in between. Germline CDR1 reads SQVTM; CDR2 reads ANQGSEA. The CDR3 length is 18 residues. CDR3 residues: CSVEAGIGTEGFYNEQFF. The CDR3 DNA, read in part, is TGCAGCGTTGAGGCAGGGATCGGGACTGAGGGGTTTTACAATGAG.

Details on this clone: The missing CDR3 end, 3 residues past where the read stops, is filled in from the germline J gene. The chain combines TRBV5-6 with TRBJ1-1; D unresolved. V lost 7 bases and J lost 5, with 15 bases in between. From germline, CDR1 is SGHDT and CDR2 YYEEEE. There are 13 residues in the CDR3. This CDR3 reads CASRLARRTEAFF. Incomplete CDR3 DNA: TGTGCCAGCCGTTTAGCGAGACGTACTGAA.

Notes on this clone: The read comes to an end 3 residues before the CDR3 does, leaving the germline J gene to fill in the end. This chain links TRBV18 with TRBJ1-6, with 8 positions matching TRBD1. Germline trimming cut 6 bases from V and 8 bases from J; bases unmatched to any gene: 6. CDR3 length: 14 amino acids. Per germline, CDR1 KGHSH and CDR2 LQKENI. CDR3 bases read: TGTGCCAGCTCTACCGGGACAGGTGATTCACCC. Translating it yields CASSTGTGDSP. The CDR3 in full is CASSTGTGDSPLHF.

To note about this clone: The read gets to within 3 residues of the CDR3 end, and the germline J gene fills in the rest. J is TRBJ2-5 and V is TRBV7-3; 8 positions agree with TRBD1. In germline, CDR1 is SGHTA, CDR2 FQGTGA. The CDR3 runs to 14 residues. The V segment lost 5 bases and the J segment 4 bases; nucleotides outside the gene matches: 6. CDR3 bases read: TGTGCCAGCAGCCAGACAGGGGTCGGAGAGACC. As protein: CASSQTGVGET. The whole CDR3 protein is CASSQTGVGETQYF. The whole variable domain, filled in from reference TRBV7-3 and TRBJ2-5, reads GAGVSQTPSNKVTEKGKYVELRCDPISGHTALYWYRQSLGQGPEFLIYFQGTGAADDSGLPNDRFFAVRPEGSVSTLKIQRTERGDSAVYLCASSQTGVGETQYFGPGTRLLVL.